This TCR beta chain was obtained from a study of technical replicates of blood from a handful of donors. Germline values: CDR1 MNHNS, CDR2 SASEGT. This CDR3 comprises 14 residues. V lost 2 bases to trimming and J lost 1 base, with 8 bases between them. Libraries were prepared by immunoSEQ multiplex PCR; TCRdb keeps only in-frame clonotypes and omits some of them. The sample carries tens of thousands of clones, around 95% recorded once. What was sequenced was T cells isolated from PBMCs. The TCR comes from a human donor in good health. J is TRBJ1-2 and V is TRBV6-1; TRBD1 might be the D (5 bases). CDR3 coding DNA: TGTGCCAGCAGTGAACGACAGCTTAACTATGGCTACACCTTC. Its translation: CASSERQLNYGYTF.